This T cell receptor beta chain was sequenced for a study of shared clonotypes between healthy human individuals. The CDR3 runs 16 residues. CDR1 is GTSNPN, CDR2 SVGIG, per germline (reference sequence). Germline trimming cut 4 bases from V and 0 bases from J; bases unmatched to any gene: 8. Concerning this clone: Its matching antigen is unknown.

General study points: Naive CD4 clonotype sharing across a few donors was 4.5% to 6%. Unshared clonotypes carried lower generation probabilities than those common to all four donors. Investigators expected sequencing depth to affect clonotype sharing among donors.

Profiling relied on immunoSEQ multiplex PCR, and the TCRdb table lists in-frame clones only, not all of them. The sample lists 1.6 million or so clones, roughly 97% seen once, with over 1% in the top ten. Sequencing was done on a sample of naive CD4+ T cells sorted from blood. The subset denotes: CD45RA+ positively selected. The sequence derives from a man aged 30-40 years in good health. The gene calls are TRBV30 and TRBJ2-1, with 8 bases identical to TRBD2. For the CDR3, the DNA is TGTGCCTGGATGAGTCGGGAGGGCCTCTCCTACAATGAGCAGTTCTTC. Its protein product is CAWMSREGLSYNEQFF.